These 9 T cell receptor beta chains came from one sample sequenced in a study of OX40 agonist ivuxolimab in advanced cancers. TCRdb's copy holds only in-frame clones and misses some; the assay was immunoSEQ multiplex PCR. The table lists about 45,000 clones, approximately 84% of them singletons, with around 16% in the top ten. Sequencing was performed on CD4+ or CD8+ T cells sorted from blood, taken in a trial of the OX40 agonist ivuxolimab. The receptors come from an adult with an advanced solid tumor such as melanoma, head and neck, liver or kidney cancer.

This clone was seen once. The chain has TRBV11-2 and TRBJ2-1; 7 bases are a match to TRBD2. The germline CDR1 and CDR2 sequences are SGHAT and FQNNGV. This CDR3 has 15 residues. J lost 4 bases, V lost 1 base, and 4 bases had no gene match. CDR3 loop: CASSLAGGEYNEQFF. The CDR3 bases are TGTGCCAGCAGCTTAGCTGGGGGGGAGTACAATGAGCAGTTCTTC.

The chain uses TRBV5-3 and TRBJ1-5; maybe TRBD1 (6 bases). TRBV5-3 is placed among ORFs of uncertain function. The V gene lost 2 bases and the J gene lost 5 bases, with 8 bases spanning the gap. This CDR3 spans 13 amino acids. Here the CDR3 DNA reads TGTGCCAGAAGCTTACGGGGGCATCAGCCCCAGCATTTT. It translates to CARSLRGHQPQHF.

The chain has TRBV10-3 and TRBJ2-7; weak D call: TRBD2 (7 bases). The CDR3 covers 16 residues. Germline V lookup: CDR1 ENHRY, CDR2 SYGVKD. V lost 10 bases, J lost 0 bases, and 22 bases lay in between. CDR3 nucleotides: TGTGCCACCAGGGGCAGCGGGACAACCCCCTCCTACGAGCAGTACTTC. Protein sequence: CATRGSGTTPSYEQYF.

The V call is TRBV5-6, the J call TRBJ2-1; D is unclear. CDR3 length equals 12 residues. The germline V gene encodes CDR1 SGHDT and CDR2 YYEEEE. The V end was cut by 0 bases, the J end by 9 bases, with 7 bases between. The CDR3 region is CASSLAAVEQFF. DNA of the CDR3: TGTGCCAGCAGCTTGGCGGCAGTTGAGCAGTTCTTC.

Details on this clone: At one of its ends the junction is not consistent with the germline gene, which may arise from a read error. The rearrangement joins TRBV29-1 to TRBJ2-3; TRBD1 matches 9 bases. The CDR3 extends over 13 amino acids. Germline-derived CDR1 and CDR2 are SQVTM and ANQGSEA. The CDR3 sequence is CSVAGTGTSRRDF. CDR3 in DNA: TGCAGCGTTGCCGGGACAGGGACAAGTCGCAGGGATTTT.

This chain uses TRBV9 with TRBJ2-5; 15 nucleotides line up with TRBD2. Germline V gives CDR1 SGDLS, CDR2 YYNGEE. This CDR3 has 16 residues. V gave up 4 bases and J gave up 5 bases; unmatched junction bases: 6. CDR3 in DNA: TGTGCCAGCAGCCCGGGACTAGCGGGAGGATGGGAGACCCAGTACTTC. Translating gives CASSPGLAGGWETQYF.

In this sample, this clone turned up a few times. The genes are TRBV29-1 and TRBJ1-2; 7 positions match TRBD1. Trimming cost V 5 bases and J 3 bases; bases outside gene matches: 6. The length of the CDR3 is 13 residues. Germline lookup yields CDR1 SQVTM and CDR2 ANQGSEA. The chain's CDR3 is CSVQGGLDYGYTF. The CDR3 bases are TGCAGCGTTCAAGGGGGCCTCGACTATGGCTACACCTTC.

This chain uses TRBV27 with TRBJ2-7; 7 nucleotides align to TRBD2. The junction had 9 bases not matched to a gene; V was cut back by 2 bases and J by 5 bases. This CDR3 spans 15 amino acids. Germline CDR1 is MNHEY and CDR2 is SMNVEV (reference sequence). The CDR3 nucleotides read TGTGCCAGCAGTTTAGTCGGCGGGAGCCAGAACGAGCAGTACTTC. It yields the protein CASSLVGGSQNEQYF.

The chain has TRBV11-3 and TRBJ2-3; 7 bases are shared with TRBD2. The CDR3 extends over 15 amino acids. J was trimmed by 2 bases and V by 4 bases; bases with no gene match: 6. Germline values: CDR1 SGHNT, CDR2 YENEEA. DNA for the CDR3: TGTGCCAGCAGCTCACGGGAGGAGGACACAGATACGCAGTATTTT. Protein sequence: CASSSREEDTDTQYF.